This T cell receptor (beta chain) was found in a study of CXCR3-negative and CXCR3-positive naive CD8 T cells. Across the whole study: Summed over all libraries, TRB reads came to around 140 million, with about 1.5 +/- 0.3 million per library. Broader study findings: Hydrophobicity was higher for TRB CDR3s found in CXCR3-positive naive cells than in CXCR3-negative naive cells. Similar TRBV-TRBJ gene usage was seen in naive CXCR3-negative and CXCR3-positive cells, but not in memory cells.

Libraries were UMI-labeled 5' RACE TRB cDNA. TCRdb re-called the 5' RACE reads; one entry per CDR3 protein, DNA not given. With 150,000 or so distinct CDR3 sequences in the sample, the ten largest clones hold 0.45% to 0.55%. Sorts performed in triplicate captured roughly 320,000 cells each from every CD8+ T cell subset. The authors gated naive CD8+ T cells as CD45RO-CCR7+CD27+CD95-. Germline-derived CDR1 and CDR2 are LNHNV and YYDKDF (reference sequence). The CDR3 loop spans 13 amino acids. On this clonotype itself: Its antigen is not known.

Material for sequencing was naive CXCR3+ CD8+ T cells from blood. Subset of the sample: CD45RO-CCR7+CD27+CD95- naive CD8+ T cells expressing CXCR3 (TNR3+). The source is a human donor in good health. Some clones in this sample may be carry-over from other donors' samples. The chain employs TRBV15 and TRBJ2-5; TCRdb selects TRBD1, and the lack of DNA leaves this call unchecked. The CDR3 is CATSFAGEETQYF.